The 8 T cell receptor beta chains presented below share a single source sample, sequenced in a study of blood T cell repertoires in COVID-19. Sequenced by immunoSEQ multiplex PCR; TCRdb stores in-frame clones only, minus some. Of about 99,000 clones listed, roughly 86% were seen once; the top ten hold 13%. The sample comprised peripheral blood. All receptors come from a woman aged 60-75 years in a cohort sampled during active or convalescent COVID-19.

Only one count was recorded for this clone. The V and J genes are TRBV6-1 and TRBJ2-7; the D is unclear. The V gene's germline CDR1 is MNHNS and CDR2 SASEGT. CDR3 length equals 15 residues. V was clipped by 1 base and J by 0 bases, with 10 bases between them. The CDR3 nucleotides are TGTGCCAGCAGTGAAGTTCAGTTGTCCTCCTACGAGCAGTACTTC. Translated, it gives CASSEVQLSSYEQYF.

The chain has TRBV7-9 and TRBJ2-2, with D perhaps matching TRBD1 (5 bases). Trimming pared 1 base from V and 8 bases from J, leaving 14 bases between. From germline, CDR1 is SEHNR and CDR2 FQNEAQ (reference sequence). CDR3 length: 15 amino acids. In DNA form, the CDR3 reads TGTGCCAGCAGCTTAGACGGCAGGGTGACTGGGGAGCTGTTTTTT. Its translation is CASSLDGRVTGELFF.

The chain has TRBV7-8 and TRBJ1-5; TRBD1 aligns across 8 bases. The CDR3 loop spans 16 amino acids. Germline CDR1 is SGHVS and CDR2 is FQNEAQ. V lost 1 base to trimming and J lost 7 bases; unmatched junction nucleotides: 9. For the CDR3, the DNA is TGTGCCAGCAGCTTAGATTGGACAGGGAATTCGCAGCCCCAGCATTTT. This translates into CASSLDWTGNSQPQHF.

The chain is built from TRBV27 and TRBJ2-7, with TRBD2 identical over 8 bases. In germline, CDR1 is MNHEY, CDR2 SMNVEV (reference sequence). CDR3 size: 14 residues. Trimming took 8 bases from V and 0 from J; bases not matched to a gene: 6. This CDR3 is CASQAGDLSYEQYF. CDR3 sequence (DNA): TGTGCCAGCCAAGCGGGAGACCTCTCCTACGAGCAGTACTTC.

This clone has a single count. V is TRBV6-5 and J is TRBJ1-1; no reliable D call. The CDR3 length is 14 residues. CDR1 MNHEY and CDR2 SVGAGI come from the germline V gene. V lost 10 bases and J lost 4, with 19 bases in between. The CDR3 spells CATNPTHSGTEAFF. DNA of the CDR3: TGTGCCACCAACCCGACCCACTCGGGCACTGAAGCTTTCTTT.

This clone came up once. This chain connects TRBV21-1 to TRBJ2-2; TRBD1 reflects the table's D call only, with no check against the DNA. TRBV21-1 is annotated as a pseudogene. The CDR3 totals 16 residues. CDR3 residues: CASRGGQVDSAGELFF. In nucleotides, the CDR3 is TGTGCCAGCAGAGGGGGACAGGTAGATTCTGCCGGGGAGCTGTTTTTT.

The chain carries TRBV28 and TRBJ1-2; 7 bases agree with TRBD1. Germline CDR1 MDHEN, CDR2 SYDVKM. The J segment lost 2 bases and the V segment lost 2 bases, leaving 2 bases of the junction unmatched. There are 14 residues in the CDR3. CDR3 sequence reads: CASSLNRGNYGYTF. The DNA of the CDR3 is TGTGCCAGCAGTTTAAACAGGGGAAACTATGGCTACACCTTC.

This chain joins TRBV10-2 and TRBJ1-1, with D possibly matching TRBD1 (6 bases). The CDR3 extends over 12 amino acids. With 6 bases removed from V and 5 bases from J, the gap between germline ends came to 10 bases. Per germline, CDR1 WSHSY and CDR2 SAAADI. The CDR3 bases are TGCGCCAGCAGACAGGGTAGGACTGAAGCTTTCTTT. It yields the protein CASRQGRTEAFF.